Presented here are 7 T cell receptor beta chains from one specimen sequenced in a study of T-cell reconstitution after alpha-beta-depleted transplantation in children. Unique molecular identifiers were incorporated during preparation of the TCRbeta library. TCRdb reanalysed the PCR reads using MiXCR and keeps one entry per CDR3 protein. The sample carries roughly 90,000 distinct CDR3 sequences, 9% to 15% recorded once. The sequencing here drew on PBMCs from the stem cell graft donor, taken from the stem cell graft. The source of these receptors is a human donor who donated a stem cell graft to a child with inherited bone marrow failure.

The rearrangement links TRBV29-1 to TRBJ2-7; 8 bases agree with TRBD2. Germline-derived CDR1 and CDR2 are SQVTM and ANQGSEA. CDR3 length: 14 amino acids. V lost 5 bases, J lost 3 bases, and 9 bases stayed unmatched. CDR3 nucleotide sequence: TGCAGCGTTAGCCTCGGGACTAGAGACTACGAGCAGTACTTC. This translates into CSVSLGTRDYEQYF.

The chain has TRBV18 and TRBJ2-5; 7 nucleotides align to TRBD2. Unmatched junction bases numbered 4, after V lost 3 bases and J lost 3 bases. Germline V gene lookup returns CDR1 KGHSH and CDR2 LQKENI. CDR3 length: 14 residues. As DNA, the CDR3 is TGTGCCAGCTCACCCCAGGCGGGAGAAGAGACCCAGTACTTC. As protein: CASSPQAGEETQYF.

The V call is TRBV5-1, the J call TRBJ2-1; possibly TRBD2 for D (5 bases). CDR3 size: 13 residues. Trimming left V 1 base short and J 8 bases short, with 10 bases between. The germline CDR1 and CDR2 sequences are SGHRS and YFSETQ. The CDR3 DNA is TGCGCCAGCAGCTTGCAAGCGAGGGATGAGCAGTTCTTC. Translation gives CASSLQARDEQFF.

This clonotype came up many times. The chain has TRBV12-3 or TRBV12-4 and TRBJ2-5; D is perhaps TRBD1 (6 bases). This CDR3 comprises 15 residues. Trimming removed 3 bases from V and 2 bases from J, with 13 bases in between. CDR3 region: CASSFGQGLQETQYF. DNA of the CDR3: TGTGCCAGCAGTTTCGGCCAGGGGCTACAAGAGACCCAGTACTTC.

This clonotype came up a few times. The rearrangement joins TRBV7-9 to TRBJ2-1; D unresolved. Germline CDR1 reads SEHNR; CDR2 reads FQNEAQ (reference sequence). Trimming cost V 5 bases and J 4 bases, with 12 bases left between them. The CDR3 sequence is 14 residues long. This chain's CDR3 is CASSRLPPYNEQFF. CDR3 sequence (DNA): TGTGCCAGCAGCCGTTTGCCACCATACAATGAGCAGTTCTTC.

This clonotype has a count of ten or more. V and J are TRBV3-1 and TRBJ2-2; 7 nucleotides match TRBD2. V was pared by 0 bases and J by 7 bases, with 5 bases of the junction left unmatched. Germline lookup yields CDR1 LGHDT and CDR2 YNNKEL (reference sequence). The CDR3 length is 15 residues. The CDR3 DNA is TGTGCCAGCAGCCAAGACGCTAGCGGTTACGGGGAGCTGTTTTTT. Encoded protein: CASSQDASGYGELFF.

This clonotype was detected many times. This sequence joins TRBV5-1 and TRBJ2-3, with a tentative D call TRBD1 (6 bases). This CDR3 is 17 amino acids long. V dropped 0 bases and J dropped 0 bases, with 14 bases sitting between them. Germline CDR1 SGHRS, CDR2 YFSETQ. The DNA for the CDR3 is TGCGCCAGCAGCTTGGGGGGGCAGGGACCTAGCACAGATACGCAGTATTTT. It codes for CASSLGGQGPSTDTQYF. Complete variable domain (other parts from reference TRBV5-1 and TRBJ2-3): KAGVTQTPRYLIKTRGQQVTLSCSPISGHRSVSWYQQTPGQGLQFLFEYFSETQRNKGNFPGRFSGRQFSNSRSEMNVSTLELGDSALYLCASSLGGQGPSTDTQYFGPGTRLTVL.